This T cell receptor (beta chain) emerged from a study of blood T cell repertoires in COVID-19. Study summary: T cells, B-cell-depleted T cells, or PBMCs provided the cDNA or gDNA that served as material.

The germline V gene has CDR1 SNHLY and CDR2 FYNNEI. The CDR3 is 15 residues long. The ends lost 4 bases at V and 2 bases at J; junction bases unmatched: 5. Clinical history reported by participants formed the basis on which cohorts were assigned. Original methodology: Reference gene primer amplification in the assay estimated nucleated cell counts. Sequenced by immunoSEQ multiplex PCR; TCRdb stores in-frame clones only, minus some. That table supplies the V and J calls and clone size; D and trimming were determined from the DNA. The sample has some 150,000 clones, over 75% seen once. The rearrangement joins TRBV2 to TRBJ2-1, with 7 bases identical to TRBD2. Material for sequencing was PBMCs or T cells enriched from blood (not recorded which). The sequence came from a woman aged 30 to 39 with acute COVID-19. The CDR3 nucleotides read TGTGCCAGCAGTGGCGGGCTAGCGGCCTACAATGAGCAGTTCTTC. It translates to CASSGGLAAYNEQFF.